These T cell receptor beta chains were read from a single sample in a study of T cells after yellow fever vaccination. TCRdb recomputed calls from the 5' RACE reads with MiXCR, one row per CDR3 protein. This sample carries some 400,000 distinct CDR3 sequences, approximately 6% of them seen once, and the ten largest clones take around 16%. The sample was PBMCs, taken 5 days after the yellow fever booster vaccination. The source is a man aged 25-45 years who received the YFV17D yellow fever vaccine. Each CDR3 is given with its conserved first and last residue. A D gene is named only where the DNA matches it firmly. Not all rows give a size; the values are once, few, many and, for expanded clones, a class.

clone_size: .; j_call: TRBJ2-5; v_call: TRBV20-1; d_call: TRBD2; cdr3_nt: TGCAGTGCTAGAGATACTAGCGGTATAGAGACCCAGTACTTC; cdr3_aa: CSARDTSGIETQYF
clone_size: few; j_call: TRBJ2-7; v_call: TRBV20-1; d_call: .; cdr3_nt: TGCAGTGCCGAAGGATCCCCAGGCCGGGGGGAGCAGTACTTC; cdr3_aa: CSAEGSPGRGEQYF
clone_size: many; j_call: TRBJ2-2; v_call: TRBV12-3/TRBV12-4; d_call: TRBD1; cdr3_nt: TGTGCCAGCAGTTTAGGTCCCGGGACAGGTTCGAAGCTGTTTTTT; cdr3_aa: CASSLGPGTGSKLFF
clone_size: many; j_call: TRBJ2-5; v_call: TRBV7-8; d_call: .; cdr3_nt: TGTGCCAGCAGCGTCCCCCGGGAACAAGAGACCCAGTACTTC; cdr3_aa: CASSVPREQETQYF
clone_size: many; j_call: TRBJ2-2; v_call: TRBV19; d_call: TRBD1; cdr3_nt: TGTGCCAGTAGTATATTGGACAGGGACTCCGGGGAGCTGTTTTTT; cdr3_aa: CASSILDRDSGELFF
clone_size: few; j_call: TRBJ2-1; v_call: TRBV7-2; d_call: .; cdr3_nt: TGTGCCAGCAGCTTAGGGGGGACTGGGCAAGGCACTGAGCAGTTCTTC; cdr3_aa: CASSLGGTGQGTEQFF
clone_size: .; j_call: TRBJ2-5; v_call: TRBV5-1; d_call: TRBD1; cdr3_nt: TGCGCCAGCAGCCCCGGACAGGTCGAGACCCAGTACTTC; cdr3_aa: CASSPGQVETQYF
clone_size: many; j_call: TRBJ2-7; v_call: TRBV6-5; d_call: TRBD2; cdr3_nt: TGTGCCAGCAGTTACTTGGTAGCGGGAGGCTACGAGCAGTACTTC; cdr3_aa: CASSYLVAGGYEQYF
clone_size: few; j_call: TRBJ2-2; v_call: TRBV6-1; d_call: TRBD2; cdr3_nt: TGTGCCAGCCGCCTGCGGGAGGGCCGGACCGGGGAGCTGTTTTTT; cdr3_aa: CASRLREGRTGELFF
clone_size: many; j_call: TRBJ2-2; v_call: TRBV7-2; d_call: .; cdr3_nt: TGTGCCAGCAGCTTACGGAGCCGTTACACCGGGGAGCTGTTTTTT; cdr3_aa: CASSLRSRYTGELFF
clone_size: few; j_call: TRBJ1-5; v_call: TRBV20-1; d_call: TRBD1; cdr3_nt: TGCAGTGCTAGAGATGGTCAGGGGGTTGCCCAGCCCCAGCATTTT; cdr3_aa: CSARDGQGVAQPQHF
clone_size: few; j_call: TRBJ2-7; v_call: TRBV7-2; d_call: TRBD2; cdr3_nt: TGTGCCAGCAGCCCGAATAGCGGGAGGGATTACGGGCAGTACTTC; cdr3_aa: CASSPNSGRDYGQYF
clone_size: few; j_call: TRBJ2-7; v_call: TRBV5-4; d_call: .; cdr3_nt: TGTGCCAGCAGCTTGGCAGGGCAGGGCGAGCAGTACTTC; cdr3_aa: CASSLAGQGEQYF
clone_size: few; j_call: TRBJ2-7; v_call: TRBV25-1; d_call: TRBD1; cdr3_nt: TGTGCCAGCAGCTACTCCGGGACAGTCTACGAGCAGTACTTC; cdr3_aa: CASSYSGTVYEQYF
clone_size: few; j_call: TRBJ2-1; v_call: TRBV10-3; d_call: TRBD2; cdr3_nt: TGTGCCATTAGGACTAGCGGTGACTACAATGAGCAGTTCTTC; cdr3_aa: CAIRTSGDYNEQFF
clone_size: few; j_call: TRBJ1-2; v_call: TRBV6-1; d_call: TRBD1; cdr3_nt: TGTGCCAGCAGAAGACAGGGCGGCGAAAATAACTATGGCTACACCTTC; cdr3_aa: CASRRQGGENNYGYTF
clone_size: few; j_call: TRBJ1-3; v_call: TRBV9; d_call: .; cdr3_nt: TGTGCCAGCAGCGTGTGGGGCTCCTCTGGAAACACCATATATTTT; cdr3_aa: CASSVWGSSGNTIYF
clone_size: few; j_call: TRBJ2-7; v_call: TRBV30; d_call: .; cdr3_nt: TGTGCCTGGAGTCTGGAGACAGGACTATACGAGCAGTACTTC; cdr3_aa: CAWSLETGLYEQYF
clone_size: .; j_call: TRBJ1-1; v_call: TRBV20-1; d_call: .; cdr3_nt: TGCAGTGCTAAAAGACCGGCGAACACTGAAGCTTTCTTT; cdr3_aa: CSAKRPANTEAFF
clone_size: .; j_call: TRBJ1-2; v_call: TRBV20-1; d_call: .; cdr3_nt: TGCAGTGCCCAGATCGCCGGGGACCCCAGGACCATACCCTTC; cdr3_aa: CSAQIAGDPRTIPF
clone_size: many; j_call: TRBJ2-4; v_call: TRBV20-1; d_call: TRBD2; cdr3_nt: TGCAGTGCCTCCCGGACTAGCGGGAGGGGTACCGGTTTGTCTTCCAAAAACATTCAGTACTTC; cdr3_aa: CSASRTSGRGTGLSSKNIQYF
clone_size: many; j_call: TRBJ2-5; v_call: TRBV20-1; d_call: .; cdr3_nt: TGCAGTGCTTACCAGGACAGCCAAGAGACCCAGTACTTC; cdr3_aa: CSAYQDSQETQYF
clone_size: many; j_call: TRBJ2-7; v_call: TRBV7-2; d_call: TRBD1; cdr3_nt: TGTGCCAGCAGCCTCGACAGGGTCCCCTACGAGCAGTACTTC; cdr3_aa: CASSLDRVPYEQYF
clone_size: few; j_call: TRBJ2-7; v_call: TRBV18; d_call: TRBD2; cdr3_nt: TGTGCCAGCTCACCATCCCTCCTTTCGGCGGGAGGGCCCTACGAGCAGTACTTC; cdr3_aa: CASSPSLLSAGGPYEQYF
clone_size: .; j_call: TRBJ2-1; v_call: TRBV18; d_call: .; cdr3_nt: TGTGCCAGCTCACCACCATTGTATGAGCAGTTCTTC; cdr3_aa: CASSPPLYEQFF
clone_size: .; j_call: TRBJ2-5; v_call: TRBV29-1; d_call: TRBD2; cdr3_nt: TGCAGCCTCGGGACTAGCGGAGAGACCCAGTACTTC; cdr3_aa: CSLGTSGETQYF
clone_size: many; j_call: TRBJ2-2; v_call: TRBV5-1; d_call: .; cdr3_nt: TGCGCCAGCAGCTTGGAGGCGGTCGGTCACACCGGGGAGCTGTTTTTT; cdr3_aa: CASSLEAVGHTGELFF
clone_size: .; j_call: TRBJ2-4; v_call: TRBV6-5; d_call: TRBD2; cdr3_nt: TGTGCCAGCAGTTACTCTCGTCTAGCGGGAGGGCGCGCCAAAAACATTCAGTACTTC; cdr3_aa: CASSYSRLAGGRAKNIQYF
clone_size: few; j_call: TRBJ1-3; v_call: TRBV4-3; d_call: .; cdr3_nt: TGCGCCAGCAGCCAAGGGATTCGACAGTCTGGAAACACCATATATTTT; cdr3_aa: CASSQGIRQSGNTIYF
clone_size: many; j_call: TRBJ1-2; v_call: TRBV5-4; d_call: .; cdr3_nt: TGTGCCAGCAGCTTGGCCCAGGGAGACTATGGCTACACCTTC; cdr3_aa: CASSLAQGDYGYTF
clone_size: few; j_call: TRBJ2-7; v_call: TRBV5-1; d_call: .; cdr3_nt: TGCGCCAGCAGCTTGGGAACTAAAAACGAGCAGTACTTC; cdr3_aa: CASSLGTKNEQYF
clone_size: .; j_call: TRBJ2-7; v_call: TRBV20-1; d_call: TRBD2; cdr3_nt: TGCAGTGCTAGAGATCTAGCGGGTGGACTTGTAGACGAGCAGTACTTC; cdr3_aa: CSARDLAGGLVDEQYF
clone_size: .; j_call: TRBJ2-2; v_call: TRBV18; d_call: TRBD2; cdr3_nt: TGTGCCAGCTCACGGGCTAGCGGGAGCACCGGGGAGCTGTTTTTT; cdr3_aa: CASSRASGSTGELFF
clone_size: few; j_call: TRBJ2-3; v_call: TRBV10-2; d_call: TRBD1; cdr3_nt: TGCGCCAGGGCCGAGACAGGGAAGAGCACAGATACGCAGTATTTT; cdr3_aa: CARAETGKSTDTQYF
clone_size: few; j_call: TRBJ2-3; v_call: TRBV7-2; d_call: .; cdr3_nt: TGTGCCAGCAGCCCGGGCCTTGTGCCGACAGATACGCAGTATTTT; cdr3_aa: CASSPGLVPTDTQYF
clone_size: few; j_call: TRBJ2-7; v_call: TRBV19; d_call: .; cdr3_nt: TGTGCCAGTAGTATCGTCCCGGCGGGCAGAGCCTACGAGCAGTACTTC; cdr3_aa: CASSIVPAGRAYEQYF
clone_size: many; j_call: TRBJ1-1; v_call: TRBV29-1; d_call: .; cdr3_nt: TGCAGCGTAGAGCCCCGTACTGAAGCTTTCTTT; cdr3_aa: CSVEPRTEAFF
clone_size: few; j_call: TRBJ2-7; v_call: TRBV13; d_call: .; cdr3_nt: TGTGCCAGCAGCTTAAGCTTCGAGCAGTACTTC; cdr3_aa: CASSLSFEQYF
clone_size: .; j_call: TRBJ2-1; v_call: TRBV7-2; d_call: TRBD2; cdr3_nt: TGTGCCAGCAGCTTTCTAGCGGGAGTGGCCAATGAGCAGTTCTTC; cdr3_aa: CASSFLAGVANEQFF
clone_size: .; j_call: TRBJ2-3; v_call: TRBV7-2; d_call: .; cdr3_nt: TGTGCCAGCAGCCTACTGGGGGAAGGAGATACGCAGTATTTT; cdr3_aa: CASSLLGEGDTQYF
clone_size: many; j_call: TRBJ2-7; v_call: TRBV6-2/TRBV6-3; d_call: TRBD1; cdr3_nt: TGTGCCAGCAGTTACGGACAGGTCCCCTACGAGCAGTACTTC; cdr3_aa: CASSYGQVPYEQYF
clone_size: few; j_call: TRBJ1-5; v_call: TRBV7-2; d_call: TRBD1; cdr3_nt: TGTGCCAGCAGCTTGGGGACAGGGACGGCTCAGCCCCAGCATTTT; cdr3_aa: CASSLGTGTAQPQHF
clone_size: many; j_call: TRBJ2-3; v_call: TRBV20-1; d_call: .; cdr3_nt: TGCAGTGCTAGTGGGTGGGGGAGGAGTGTTACAGATACGCAGTATTTT; cdr3_aa: CSASGWGRSVTDTQYF
clone_size: many; j_call: TRBJ2-3; v_call: TRBV4-3; d_call: .; cdr3_nt: TGCGCCAGCAGCCAAGATGCAGAGACTAGCACAGATACGCAGTATTTT; cdr3_aa: CASSQDAETSTDTQYF
clone_size: .; j_call: TRBJ2-3; v_call: TRBV4-2; d_call: TRBD2; cdr3_nt: TGTGCCAGCAGCCTTCGGAAGGGGGCTAGCGGGAGTCATACGCAGTATTTT; cdr3_aa: CASSLRKGASGSHTQYF
clone_size: few; j_call: TRBJ2-3; v_call: TRBV12-3/TRBV12-4; d_call: .; cdr3_nt: TGTGCCAGCAGCTCAGGGATAGCGCAGTATTTT; cdr3_aa: CASSSGIAQYF
clone_size: few; j_call: TRBJ2-2; v_call: TRBV10-1; d_call: TRBD1; cdr3_nt: TGCGCCAGCGGGGGACAGGGCAACACCGGGGAGCTGTTTTTT; cdr3_aa: CASGGQGNTGELFF
clone_size: .; j_call: TRBJ1-2; v_call: TRBV6-5; d_call: TRBD1; cdr3_nt: TGTGCCAGCAGTTACTCAGACAGGGAGGGAGGCTACACCTTC; cdr3_aa: CASSYSDREGGYTF
clone_size: many; j_call: TRBJ2-1; v_call: TRBV6-4; d_call: TRBD2; cdr3_nt: TGTGCCAGCAGTAATATAGCGGGAGATAATTACAATGAGCAGTTCTTC; cdr3_aa: CASSNIAGDNYNEQFF
clone_size: many; j_call: TRBJ2-1; v_call: TRBV28; d_call: TRBD2; cdr3_nt: TGTGCCAGCAGTTTATCCGGGAGGGCGAATGAGCAGTTCTTC; cdr3_aa: CASSLSGRANEQFF
clone_size: few; j_call: TRBJ2-1; v_call: TRBV9; d_call: TRBD2; cdr3_nt: TGTGCCAGCAGCGTAGTAGCGGGAGAAGTATCCTACAATGAGCAGTTCTTC; cdr3_aa: CASSVVAGEVSYNEQFF
clone_size: .; j_call: TRBJ1-5; v_call: TRBV29-1; d_call: .; cdr3_nt: TGCAGCGTACTTGTAAGCAATCAGCCCCAGCATTTT; cdr3_aa: CSVLVSNQPQHF